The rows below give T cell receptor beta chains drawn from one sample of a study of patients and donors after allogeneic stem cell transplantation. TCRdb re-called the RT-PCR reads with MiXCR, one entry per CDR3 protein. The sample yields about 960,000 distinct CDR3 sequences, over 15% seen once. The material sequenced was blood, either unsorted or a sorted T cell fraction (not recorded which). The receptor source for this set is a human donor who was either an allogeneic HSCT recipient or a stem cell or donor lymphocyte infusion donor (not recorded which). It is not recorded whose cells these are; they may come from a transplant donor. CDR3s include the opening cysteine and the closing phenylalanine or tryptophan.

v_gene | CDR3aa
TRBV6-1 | CASSGTLRLAGKETQYF
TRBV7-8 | CASSPRESAAAYTF
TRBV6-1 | CASSRTGTDTQYF
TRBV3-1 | CASRHPGNTEAFF
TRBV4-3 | CASSQGQKHYGYTF
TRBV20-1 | CSARVIRQGAGEQFF
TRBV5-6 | CASSDRVRTEAFF
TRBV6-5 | CASSYSTGSPNEKLFF
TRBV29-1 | CSVEDRDGYTF
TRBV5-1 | CASSLRDPYNEQFF
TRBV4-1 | CASSQIPRDRNNEQFF
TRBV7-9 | CATYPPRGSGDEQFF
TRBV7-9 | CASSFGERDTGELFF
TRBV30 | CAWSVPGQSYNEQFF
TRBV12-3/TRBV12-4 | CASTLGGTGWWGELFF
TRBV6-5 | CASSYRGDSGNTIYF
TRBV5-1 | CASSPGGGNQPQHF
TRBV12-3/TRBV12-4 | CASTLGSGNTDTQYF
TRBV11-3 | CASSPTGPARNTIYF
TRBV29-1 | CSVGSDEQYF
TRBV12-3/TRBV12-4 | CASSFKGSEQYF
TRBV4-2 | CASSQDVKETEAFF